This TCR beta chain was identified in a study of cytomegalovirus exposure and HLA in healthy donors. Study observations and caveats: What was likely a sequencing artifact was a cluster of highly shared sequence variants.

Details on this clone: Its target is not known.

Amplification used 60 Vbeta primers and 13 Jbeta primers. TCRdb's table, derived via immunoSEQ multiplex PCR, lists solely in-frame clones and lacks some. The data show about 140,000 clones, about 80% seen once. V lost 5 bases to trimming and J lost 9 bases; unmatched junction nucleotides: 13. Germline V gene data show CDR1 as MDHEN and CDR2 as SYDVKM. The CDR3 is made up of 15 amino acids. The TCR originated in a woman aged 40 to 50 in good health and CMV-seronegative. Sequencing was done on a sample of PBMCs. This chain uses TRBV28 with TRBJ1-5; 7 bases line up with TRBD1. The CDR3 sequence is CASSQRDRVYSPQHF. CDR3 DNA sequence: TGTGCCAGCAGTCAAAGAGACAGGGTCTATTCGCCCCAGCATTTT.